This TCR beta chain emerged from a study of OX40 agonist ivuxolimab in advanced cancers. Broadly, across the study: Ivuxolimab was a fully human IgG2 agonistic monoclonal antibody targeting the costimulatory receptor OX40 (CD134). Intravenous ivuxolimab was administered to patients every 2 weeks at six dose levels: 0.01, 0.1, 0.3, 1.5, 3 and 10 mg/kg. Among the roughly 50 dose-escalation patients, 19 had hepatocellular carcinoma, approximately 15 melanoma, 9 renal cell carcinoma and 9 head and neck cancer. In the dose-escalation cohort, roughly four fifths of patients were male, and the mean age was approximately 60 years, with a range of about 23 to 85. Patients were allowed to have had prior anti-PD-1, anti-PD-L1 or anti-CTLA-4 therapy, and 40% to 45% of the dose-escalation patients had previously received checkpoint inhibitors. Three dose-escalation patients achieved partial responses, one with hepatocellular carcinoma and two with cutaneous melanoma. Peripheral TCRbeta sequencing aimed to test whether ivuxolimab altered TCR sequence diversity and caused clonal T-cell expansion. The paper describes the monotherapy dose-escalation part (N = 52 patients) of the phase I trial of ivuxolimab.

Patients with autoimmune disease history or receiving systemic immunosuppression were excluded from the trial. In every dose cohort, peripheral blood was drawn for TCR sequencing at baseline, cycle 4 day 1, and cycle 7 day 1. The samples were drawn from a first-in-human, open-label, multicenter phase I dose-escalation trial of ivuxolimab. Adults with locally advanced or metastatic melanoma, renal cell carcinoma, hepatocellular carcinoma or head and neck squamous cell carcinoma were enrolled in the trial. Before TCR sequencing, CD4+ and CD8+ T cells were separately sorted from peripheral blood. A word on this clone: Its antigen remains unidentified. There are no base qualities to consult, and no much larger clone falls within one base.

For sequencing of the TCRbeta CDR3 region, genomic DNA was extracted from the sorted cells. TCRbeta CDR3 regions were sequenced using the immunoSEQ Assay. TCRdb's version of the immuneACCESS table is confined to in-frame rearrangements and falls short of the full clone set. An unresolved V gene accounts for under half of the shortfall where checked; the remainder is of unknown origin. The sample table holds approximately 90,000 clones, of which roughly nine tenths were seen once. In total, the top ten clones hold approximately 0.36% of the sample. The research as a whole found: Low levels of normalized T-cell clonal expansion were also shown by some nonresponding patients. On average, CD8+ T cells showed more expanded clones than CD4+ T cells after ivuxolimab. In the 0.1-3.0 mg/kg groups, partial responders were among the patients with the lowest normalized peripheral clonal expansion, particularly in CD8+ T cells. The antigen specificity of the peripheral T cells that underwent clonal expansion was not determined. Clonal expansion of both CD4+ and CD8+ blood T cells was observed from baseline to week 6 at doses 0.1 to 3.0 mg/kg.

Unmatched junction bases come to 9, with V trimmed by 3 bases and J by 1 base. As encoded in the germline V gene, CDR1 is SQVTM while CDR2 is ANQGSEA. The CDR3 holds 16 amino acids from the cysteine to the phenylalanine. Only the CDR3 DNA stays, 48 bases, in frame from base 1. Specimen: CD4+ or CD8+ T cells sorted from blood, collected in a trial of the OX40 agonist ivuxolimab. The receptor comes from an adult with an advanced solid tumor such as melanoma, head and neck, liver or kidney cancer. The sequence joins TRBV29-1 to TRBJ1-2; TRBD1 agrees with 9 junctional bases. The CDR3 protein: CSVDRKGTGLNYGYTF. The bases read TGCAGCGTTGACAGGAAAGGGACAGGGCTTAACTATGGCTACACCTTC. Outside the CDR3, residues come from the reference TRBV29-1 and TRBJ1-2 proteins, so the full variable domain is: SAVISQKPSRDICQRGTSLTIQCQVDSQVTMMFWYRQQPGQSLTLIATANQGSEATYESGFVIDKFPISRPNLTFSTLTVSNMSPEDSSIYLCSVDRKGTGLNYGYTFGSGTRLTVV.